This is a list of T cell receptor beta chains from one sample in a study of response to subunit inactivated influenza vaccine. TCRdb reanalysed the RT-PCR reads using MiXCR and keeps one entry per CDR3 protein. Of more than 550,000 distinct CDR3 sequences listed, 12% are singletons. The sequencing here drew on PBMCs from blood, taken on the day of vaccination. The receptor source for this set is a man aged 45 to 65 who received an inactivated influenza vaccine. Both conserved end residues are part of each CDR3. Each record gives: D gene, V gene, clone size, J gene, CDR3 DNA, CDR3 protein. The D gene is left open where the match is weak. For some rows the clone size is stated as once, few or many, or as a class when expanded; others skip it.

>.|TRBV24-1|.|TRBJ2-5
TGTGCCACCAGTGTTGGGGTTCCAGAGACCCAGTACTTC
CATSVGVPETQYF
>TRBD2|TRBV5-1|few|TRBJ2-2
TGCGCCAGCAGCCCCACCCTAGCGGGGCTGAACACCGGGGAGCTGTTTTTT
CASSPTLAGLNTGELFF
>.|TRBV3-1|few|TRBJ2-3
TGTGCCAGCAGCCGGACGGGAGTAACGAGGGCGCAGTATTTT
CASSRTGVTRAQYF
>TRBD1|TRBV4-3|few|TRBJ2-3
TGCGCCAGCAGCCAAGATGGGGGGACAGGGGGCGTCTACACAGATACGCAGTATTTT
CASSQDGGTGGVYTDTQYF
>TRBD1|TRBV29-1|few|TRBJ1-1
TGCAGCGTGAACCGACAGGGGGCTCGGGCTTTCTTT
CSVNRQGARAFF
>.|TRBV2|few|TRBJ2-5
TGTGCCAGCAGTGGAGGGACAACCGCGTACCAAGAGACCCAGTACTTC
CASSGGTTAYQETQYF
>.|TRBV30|.|TRBJ2-4
TGTGCCTGGAGCACCACGGGGCTAGCGAAAGCCAAAAACATTCAGTACTTC
CAWSTTGLAKAKNIQYF
>.|TRBV10-3|few|TRBJ1-1
TGTGCCATCAGTGATAAGGGGGGAACTGAAGCTTTCTTT
CAISDKGGTEAFF
>TRBD2|TRBV27|many|TRBJ2-1
TGTGCCAGCAGTCTCCGGACTAGCGGGAATGACAATGAGCAGTTCTTC
CASSLRTSGNDNEQFF
>TRBD2|TRBV7-2|many|TRBJ2-2
TGTGCCAGCAGTTTAGCGGGATTGAACACCGGGGAGCTGTTTTTT
CASSLAGLNTGELFF
>.|TRBV5-1|.|TRBJ1-6
TGCGCCAGCAGCTTGGAAGGGGGGCTCTCACCCCTCCACTTT
CASSLEGGLSPLHF
>TRBD2|TRBV7-2|many|TRBJ2-2
TGTGCCAGCAGCGCCCGGACTAGCTTATACACCGGGGAGCTGTTTTTT
CASSARTSLYTGELFF
>TRBD1|TRBV19|.|TRBJ1-5
TGTGCCAGTAGTATCACGGGACAGGGGAATCAGCCCCAGCATTTT
CASSITGQGNQPQHF
>TRBD2|TRBV3-1|few|TRBJ2-3
TGTGCCAGCAGCCAACTAGCGGTGGATACGCAGTATTTT
CASSQLAVDTQYF
>.|TRBV28|.|TRBJ2-1
TGTGCCAGCAGTATACTAGGACAAAGCTCCTACAATGAGCAGTTCTTC
CASSILGQSSYNEQFF
>.|TRBV5-6|few|TRBJ2-5
TGTGCCAGCAGCTTGTGGGGGTCCCAAGAGACCCAGTACTTC
CASSLWGSQETQYF
>.|TRBV28|many|TRBJ2-3
TGTGCCAGCAGCGACAGCAACACAGATACGCAGTATTTT
CASSDSNTDTQYF
>.|TRBV29-1|few|TRBJ2-1
TGCAGCGTTGAACAGAGGGATGTGAGGGAGCAGTTCTTC
CSVEQRDVREQFF
>.|TRBV6-2/TRBV6-3|.|TRBJ2-1
TGTGCCAGCAGTTATTGGCGGTCCTCCTACAATGAGCAGTTCTTC
CASSYWRSSYNEQFF
>.|TRBV9|.|TRBJ2-2
TGTGCCAGCAGCTCCCAAGGTTTCGGTGGCGGGGAGCTGTTTTTT
CASSSQGFGGGELFF
>.|TRBV12-3/TRBV12-4|.|TRBJ2-2
TGTGCCAGCAGACGAGGTCCCGTGCAGGGCGATTGGACCGGGGAGCTGTTTTTT
CASRRGPVQGDWTGELFF
>TRBD1|TRBV10-2|many|TRBJ2-5
TGCGCCAGCAGTGAATACCCTGGGCACAGGGGGCAAGAGACCCAGTACTTC
CASSEYPGHRGQETQYF
>.|TRBV3-1|few|TRBJ2-1
TGTGCCAGCAGCTTCAACCCGGGACAAAACTACAATGAGCAGTTCTTC
CASSFNPGQNYNEQFF
>.|TRBV20-1|few|TRBJ2-1
TGCAGTGCCAATCGACAGCCTATCACCTACAATGAGCAGTTCTTC
CSANRQPITYNEQFF
>.|TRBV5-1|.|TRBJ2-7
TGCGCCAGCAGCTTGGGACAGGCGAACCCCTACGAGCAGTACTTC
CASSLGQANPYEQYF
>TRBD1|TRBV7-2|many|TRBJ2-1
TGTGCCAGCAGCTTGACCGGGACAGGGAACAATGAGCAGTTCTTC
CASSLTGTGNNEQFF
>TRBD1|TRBV20-1|once|TRBJ1-2
TGCAGTGCTAGATTCCCCGACAGGGGGCTAGGAGGCTACACCTTC
CSARFPDRGLGGYTF
>.|TRBV5-1|many|TRBJ1-2
TGCGCCAGCAGCTTCAATCAGGGGACCTATGGCTACACCTTC
CASSFNQGTYGYTF
>.|TRBV28|few|TRBJ1-5
TGTGCCAGCAGTTCTAATAAGGGACTTAGCAATCAGCCCCAGCATTTT
CASSSNKGLSNQPQHF
>TRBD2|TRBV7-2|.|TRBJ2-1
TGTGCCAGCAGCACCATTAGCGGGAGGGCCCGCCCTGAGCAGTTCTTC
CASSTISGRARPEQFF
>.|TRBV16|many|TRBJ1-6
TGTGCCAGCAGCCATTTAGCGCAGGGGCGGAATTCACCCCTCCACTTT
CASSHLAQGRNSPLHF
>.|TRBV11-2|few|TRBJ1-1
TGTGCCAGCAGCTTAGCGTCTAGGATGAACACTGAAGCTTTCTTT
CASSLASRMNTEAFF
>.|TRBV20-1|many|TRBJ2-2
TGCAGTGCTGAGGGGGGGGGCTTTAACACCGGGGAGCTGTTTTTT
CSAEGGGFNTGELFF
>TRBD1|TRBV15|few|TRBJ2-3
TGTGCCACCAGCAGAGATAGCGGGACAGGGGTGTCAGATACGCAGTATTTT
CATSRDSGTGVSDTQYF
>TRBD1|TRBV6-2/TRBV6-3|few|TRBJ2-5
TGTGCCAGCGCCCAGGACAGGGGCTACCTGGAGACCCAGTACTTC
CASAQDRGYLETQYF
>.|TRBV12-3/TRBV12-4|.|TRBJ2-7
TGTGCCAGCAGGCCCGGGACGGCCGAGCAGTACTTC
CASRPGTAEQYF
>.|TRBV6-2/TRBV6-3|few|TRBJ2-5
TGTGCCAGCCATCCTTCAGGCCAAGAGACCCAGTACTTC
CASHPSGQETQYF